The entry below describes one T cell receptor beta chain. What antigen it recognizes has not been identified. Base qualities are not recorded, but no much larger clone differs from it by a single base. Within the sample, other DNA sequences also encode this same CDR3. These data are taken from a study of shared clonotypes between healthy human individuals (dated by TCRdb to 2019 to 2021). Background on the whole study: The cohort included a few men and two women between 18 and 49 years of age. Each donor's leukapheresis produced roughly between roughly 0.9 and 9 billion PBMCs. To estimate repertoire size and how much clonotype sharing occurs between individuals, the study deeply sequenced the blood TCR repertoires of a handful of healthy adults. To increase sequencing depth and limit assay-specific biases, different laboratories used diverse techniques to prepare libraries and sequence TCR repertoires. The investigation overall reported the following: Sampling was limited to blood, and TCR repertoires in tissue likely differ from TCR repertoires in blood. Because the study included only a small number of donors, the genetic and exposure-history diversity represented was limited. Pairwise subsampling led to the expectation that sequencing depth would affect the degree of clonotype sharing among donors.

TCR CDR3 regions were amplified from genomic DNA by multiplex PCR using the deep immunoSEQ assay. Extracted genomic DNA from each cell subset was distributed evenly across all wells of several immunoSEQ 96-well plates, and each plate was treated as a replicate. For unsorted PBMC, 300 to 350 ng genomic DNA, equal to 30,000 or so T cell genomes, was loaded into each replicate PCR. Genomic DNA from unsorted PBMC was sequenced over ten immunoSEQ deep assay plates. Purified libraries were measured with a Qubit 3.0 fluorometer, size-checked on a Bioanalyzer 2100, and measured again with the KAPA Library Quantification kit. Each immunoSEQ 96-well plate was sequenced on its own single-read 150-cycle Illumina NextSeq 550 flow cell. Processing in the source paper ran as follows. Because the immunoSEQ output included only junctional sequences and no quality scores, the filtering could not be the same as the filtering used for full-length reads. Sequences were annotated with PyIR, a Python wrapper for IgBLAST v1.9, and V/J genes and CDR3 were assigned using IMGT germline references. Reads were removed for weak V/J assignments (E-value above 1e-6), missing CDR3, stop codons, out-of-frame junctions, or ambiguous translated residues. V3J clonotypes were defined as sequences sharing an identical inferred V gene, J gene, and CDR3 amino acid sequence. To compute the percentage overlap between repertoires, the number of shared unique clonotypes was divided by the size of the smaller repertoire. RTK rarefaction, the Chao1 estimator, and Recon v2.1 estimates of unobserved clonotypes were used to assess repertoire richness. The table was pulled from immuneACCESS by TCRdb, which kept in-frame rearrangements only. Such tables lose some clones; where checked, under half of the loss comes from unresolved V genes, and the rest has no known cause. That table gives V, J and clone size, and the DNA gave D and trimming. The sample profile shows about 460,000 clones; over 60% of them were found once. The ten biggest clones cover around 13% of the sample.

Healthy HIV-negative adults with no recently reported acute infections or vaccinations were included as donors. Every donor was a Caucasian adult living in Nashville, Tennessee, USA. For unsorted samples, 100 million or so PBMCs were counted, and genomic DNA was extracted using the QIAamp DNA Blood Mini kit. Blood was obtained by leukapheresis, after which PBMCs were separated by Ficoll-Histopaque density gradient centrifugation and cryopreserved in liquid nitrogen vapor phase. Taken from cysteine to phenylalanine, the CDR3 has 14 residues. Only the CDR3 region is kept as DNA, spanning 42 bases read in frame from base 1. Trimming removed 2 bases from V and 0 bases from J, leaving 7 bases between the germline ends. The germline V gene specifies SGHTA as CDR1 and FQGTGA as CDR2.

Sequencing was performed on PBMCs. The clonotype was recovered from a woman between 35 and 50 years old in good health. Some clones in this sample may be carry-over from other donors' samples. The V and J segments used are TRBV7-3 and TRBJ1-1; no confident D gene assignment can be made. The DNA sequence is given as TGTGCCAGCAGCTTATCGGGATTGAACACTGAAGCTTTCTTT. This is translated as CASSLSGLNTEAFF.